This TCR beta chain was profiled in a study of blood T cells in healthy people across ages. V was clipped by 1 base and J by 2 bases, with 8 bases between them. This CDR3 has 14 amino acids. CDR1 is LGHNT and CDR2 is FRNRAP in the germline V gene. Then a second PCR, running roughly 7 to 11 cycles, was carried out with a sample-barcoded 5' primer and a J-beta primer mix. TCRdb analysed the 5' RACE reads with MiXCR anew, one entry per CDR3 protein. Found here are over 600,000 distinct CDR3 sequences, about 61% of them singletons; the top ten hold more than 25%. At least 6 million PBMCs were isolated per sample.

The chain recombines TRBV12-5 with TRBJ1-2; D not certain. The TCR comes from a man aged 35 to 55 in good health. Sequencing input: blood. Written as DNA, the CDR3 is TGTGCTAGTGGTTTGGACCGGCGGAACTATGGCTACACCTTC. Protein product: CASGLDRRNYGYTF.